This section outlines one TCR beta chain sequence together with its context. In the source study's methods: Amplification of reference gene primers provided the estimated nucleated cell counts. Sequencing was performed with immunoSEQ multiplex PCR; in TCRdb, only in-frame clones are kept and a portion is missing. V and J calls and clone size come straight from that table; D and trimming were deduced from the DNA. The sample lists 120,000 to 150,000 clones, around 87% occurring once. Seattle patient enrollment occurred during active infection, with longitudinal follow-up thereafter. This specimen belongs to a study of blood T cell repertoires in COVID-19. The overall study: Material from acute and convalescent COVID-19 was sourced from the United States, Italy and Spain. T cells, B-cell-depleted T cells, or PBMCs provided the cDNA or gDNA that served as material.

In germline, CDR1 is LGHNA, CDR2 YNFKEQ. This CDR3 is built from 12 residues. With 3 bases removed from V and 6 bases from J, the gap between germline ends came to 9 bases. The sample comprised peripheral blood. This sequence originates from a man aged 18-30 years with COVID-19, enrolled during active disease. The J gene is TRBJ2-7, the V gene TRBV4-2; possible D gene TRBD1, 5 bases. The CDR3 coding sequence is TGTGCCAGCAGCCACAGGGTTGGCGAGCAGTACTTC. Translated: CASSHRVGEQYF.